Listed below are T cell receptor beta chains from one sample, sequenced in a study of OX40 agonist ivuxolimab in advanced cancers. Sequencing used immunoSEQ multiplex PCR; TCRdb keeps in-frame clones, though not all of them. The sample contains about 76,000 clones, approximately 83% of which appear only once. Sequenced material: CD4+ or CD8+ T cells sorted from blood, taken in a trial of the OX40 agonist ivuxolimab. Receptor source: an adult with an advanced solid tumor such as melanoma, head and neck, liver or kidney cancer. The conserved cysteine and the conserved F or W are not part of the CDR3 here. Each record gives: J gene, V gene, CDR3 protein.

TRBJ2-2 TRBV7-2 ASSLSQGKGGELF
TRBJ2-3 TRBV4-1 ASSQDRGTSEGATRDTQY
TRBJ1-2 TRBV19 ASSSGQGPWGYT
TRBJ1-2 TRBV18 ASSPSRASYGYT
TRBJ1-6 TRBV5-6 ASSVGSSYNSPLH
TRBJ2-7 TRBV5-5 ASSPYRVNSYEQY
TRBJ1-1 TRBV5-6 ASSLVTGGTEAF
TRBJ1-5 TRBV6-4 ASRDRVNQPQH
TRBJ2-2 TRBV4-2 ASSTSLSGTGTGELF
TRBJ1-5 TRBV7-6 ASSLWGSNQPQH
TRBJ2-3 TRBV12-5 ASGLFQTSGITDTQY
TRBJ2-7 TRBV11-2 ASSLEGFGEQY
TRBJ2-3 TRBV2 ASSPGEDTQY
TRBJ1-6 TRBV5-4 ASRVQGPGNSPLH
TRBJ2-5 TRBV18 ASSPPGGIRSETQY
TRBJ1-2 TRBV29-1 SVASAFGVPNYGYT
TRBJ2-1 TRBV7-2 ASSTGTSGRGYEQF
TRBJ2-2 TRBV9 ASSVEGGNTGELF
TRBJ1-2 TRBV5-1 ASSGPSGQGALGGYT
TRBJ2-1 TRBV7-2 ASSLGQGAYNEQF
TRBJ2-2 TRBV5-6 ASSRLAGELF
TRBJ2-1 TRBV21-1 ASIDETAGTKRDEQF
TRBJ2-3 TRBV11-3 ASRDGRAQTDTQY
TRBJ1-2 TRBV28 ASTSLGGLLLGGYT
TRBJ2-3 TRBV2 ASSGTSGGFMGDTQY
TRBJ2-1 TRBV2 ASSPLGGPNEQF
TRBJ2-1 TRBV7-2 ASSLGTPYNEQF
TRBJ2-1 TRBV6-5 ASSYSSGQYNEQF
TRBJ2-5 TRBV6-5 ASSYGSQETQY
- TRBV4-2 ASSQDVGSYEQY
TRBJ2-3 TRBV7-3 ASSLTGRVADLSTDTQY
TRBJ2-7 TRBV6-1 ASSEDWRGAYEQY
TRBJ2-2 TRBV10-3 AISESTGGSTGELF
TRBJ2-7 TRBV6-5 ASSRTGSGRYEQY
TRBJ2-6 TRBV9 ASSVGQGSGANVLT
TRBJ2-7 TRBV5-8 ASSTRTAYEQY
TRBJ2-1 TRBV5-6 ASSSRSSLAGGYNEQF
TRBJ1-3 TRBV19 ASSRDISGNTIY
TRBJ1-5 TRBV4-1 ASSQDEQNYQPQH
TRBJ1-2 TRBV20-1 SARDPPSYT
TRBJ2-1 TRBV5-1 ASSPGLAGGQKSSGNEQF
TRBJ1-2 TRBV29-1 SVRGGDGYT
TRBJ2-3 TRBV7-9 ASSLEGTDTDTQY
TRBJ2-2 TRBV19 ASRDRGSTGELF
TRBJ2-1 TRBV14 ASSQDWLANHNEQF
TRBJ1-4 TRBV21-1 AGKVEKLF
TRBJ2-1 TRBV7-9 ASSLGLAGYNEQF
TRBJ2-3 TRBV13 ASSFSGSTDTQY
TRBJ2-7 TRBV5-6 ASSKSGSSYEQY
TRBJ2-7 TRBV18 ASSPLPGVGEQY
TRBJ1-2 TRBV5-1 ASSLNQQGNGLEGYT
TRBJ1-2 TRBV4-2 ASSQVSLGGYT
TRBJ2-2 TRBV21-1 ASSHRGLTGELF
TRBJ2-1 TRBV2 ASKLAGRQF
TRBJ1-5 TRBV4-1 ASSQDLTVQPQH
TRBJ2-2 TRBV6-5 ASSYIGTATGELF
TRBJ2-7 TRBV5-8 ASSLVYGPVEQY
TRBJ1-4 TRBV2 ASSWGGNEKLF